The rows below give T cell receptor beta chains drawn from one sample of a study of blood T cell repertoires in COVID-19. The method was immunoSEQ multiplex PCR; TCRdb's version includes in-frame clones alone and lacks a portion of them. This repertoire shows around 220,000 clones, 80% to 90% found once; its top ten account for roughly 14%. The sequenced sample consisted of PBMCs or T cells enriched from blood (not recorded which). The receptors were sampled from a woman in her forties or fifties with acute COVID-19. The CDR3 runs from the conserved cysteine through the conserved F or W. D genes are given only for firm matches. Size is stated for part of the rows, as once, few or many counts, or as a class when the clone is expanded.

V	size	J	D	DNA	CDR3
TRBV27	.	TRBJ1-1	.	TGTGCCAGCAGTTTAATCGGGCGGGGGGAAGCTTTCTTT	CASSLIGRGEAFF
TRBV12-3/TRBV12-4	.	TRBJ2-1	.	TGTGCCAGCAGTTTAACCAGTGAGCAGTTCTTC	CASSLTSEQFF
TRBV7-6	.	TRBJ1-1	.	TGTGCCAGCAGCTTAGGCGTGGCGCAGGCCATCACTGAAGCTTTCTTT	CASSLGVAQAITEAFF
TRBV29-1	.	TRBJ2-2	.	TGCAGCGTTGAATTCGGGGGCACCGGGGAGCTGTTTTTT	CSVEFGGTGELFF
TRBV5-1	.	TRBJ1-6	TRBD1	TGCGCCAGCGGGGGACAGGATAATTCACCCCTCCACTTT	CASGGQDNSPLHF
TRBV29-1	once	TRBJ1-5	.	TGCAGCGTTGTTGGAGGGACTAGCAATCAGCCCCAGCATTTT	CSVVGGTSNQPQHF
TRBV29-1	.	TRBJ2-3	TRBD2	TGCAGCGTCATGACTAGCGGGAGCACAGATACGCAGTATTTT	CSVMTSGSTDTQYF
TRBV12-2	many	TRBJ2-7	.	TGTGCAAGTCGCTTAGCGCGGGGCAGGGACTACGAGCAGTACTTC	CASRLARGRDYEQYF
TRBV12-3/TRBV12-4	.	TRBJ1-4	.	TGTGCCATCAAGACGGGGGATAATGAAAAACTGTTTTTT	CAIKTGDNEKLFF
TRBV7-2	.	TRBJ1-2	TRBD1	TGTGCCAGCAGCTTAGGAGGACAGGGGGCGGCCTATGGCTACACCTTC	CASSLGGQGAAYGYTF
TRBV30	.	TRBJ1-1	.	TGTGCCTGGAGTGGAGTGGGTTTGGGGAGCCCTGAAGCTTTCTTT	CAWSGVGLGSPEAFF
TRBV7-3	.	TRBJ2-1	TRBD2	TGTGCCAGCAGCTCGAGAGCGGGAGACTCCTACAATGAGCAGTTCTTC	CASSSRAGDSYNEQFF
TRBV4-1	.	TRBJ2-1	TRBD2	TGCGCCAGCAGCCATTTAGCGGGAGGTGGCAATGAGCAGTTCTTC	CASSHLAGGGNEQFF
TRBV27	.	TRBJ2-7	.	TGTGCCAGCCGACGGCCGGGGGATCTGTACGAGCAGTACTTC	CASRRPGDLYEQYF
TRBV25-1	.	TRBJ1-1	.	TGTGCCAGCAGGCGGGGTAACACTGAAGCTTTCTTT	CASRRGNTEAFF
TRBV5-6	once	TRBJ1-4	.	TGTGCCAGCAGCCCGGGATACTTTGCAACTAATGAAAAACTGTTTTTT	CASSPGYFATNEKLFF
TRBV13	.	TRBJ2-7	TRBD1	TGTGCCAGCAGCTTATCACAGGGGGCTATAGACGAGCAGTACTTC	CASSLSQGAIDEQYF
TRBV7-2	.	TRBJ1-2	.	TGTGCCAGCAGCTTCCCGGCTAACTATGGCTACACCTTC	CASSFPANYGYTF
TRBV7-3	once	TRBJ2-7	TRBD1	TGTGCCAGCAGCGTAGCCGGGACAGGCTCCTACGAGCAGTACTTC	CASSVAGTGSYEQYF
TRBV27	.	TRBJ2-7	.	TGTGCCAGCAGTCCCGTCTACGAGCAGTACTTC	CASSPVYEQYF
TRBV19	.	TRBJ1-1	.	TGTGCCAGTAGTCCGACAGGATACAACACTGAAGCTTTCTTT	CASSPTGYNTEAFF
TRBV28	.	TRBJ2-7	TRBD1	TGTGCCAGCAAGGTGGGACAGGGGGGCGAGCAGTACTTC	CASKVGQGGEQYF
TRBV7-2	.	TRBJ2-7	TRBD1	TGTGCCAGCAGCTTAGTAGGGACAGGGTCCTACGAGCAGTACTTC	CASSLVGTGSYEQYF
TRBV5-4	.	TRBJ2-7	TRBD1	TGTGCCAGCAGCTCACTTAGGGACAGCTCCTACGAGCAGTACTTC	CASSSLRDSSYEQYF
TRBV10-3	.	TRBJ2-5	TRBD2	TGTGCCATCAGTGAAGGGACTAGCGGTCTCCAGGAGACCCAGTACTTC	CAISEGTSGLQETQYF
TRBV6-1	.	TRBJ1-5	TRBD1	TGTGCCAGCAGTCAAGGACAGGGGCACTCGAATCAGCCCCAGCATTTT	CASSQGQGHSNQPQHF
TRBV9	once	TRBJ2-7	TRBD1	TGTGCCAGCAGCGTATCGGGGACAGGGGCTTACGAGCAGTACTTC	CASSVSGTGAYEQYF
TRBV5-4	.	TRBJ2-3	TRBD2	TGTGCCAGCAGCGACGGACTAGCGGGAGCGGGCACAGATACGCAGTATTTT	CASSDGLAGAGTDTQYF
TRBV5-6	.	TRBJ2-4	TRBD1	TGTGCCAGCAGCTTTGTTGACAGGGGGTCGAACATTCAGTACTTC	CASSFVDRGSNIQYF
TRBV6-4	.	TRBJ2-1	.	TGTGCCAGCAGTGACGTGGCCGAAAACAATGAGCAGTTCTTC	CASSDVAENNEQFF
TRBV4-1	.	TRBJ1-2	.	TGCGCCAGCAGCCTTCAGCCCCAGGACTATGGCTACACCTTC	CASSLQPQDYGYTF
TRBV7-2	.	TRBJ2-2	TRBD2	TGTGCCAGCACTGGTCTAGCGGGAGGGAACACCGGGGAGCTGTTTTTT	CASTGLAGGNTGELFF
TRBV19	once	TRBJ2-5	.	TGTGCCAGTAGTAATACAGGACCCCAAGAGACCCAGTACTTC	CASSNTGPQETQYF
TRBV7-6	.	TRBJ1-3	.	TGTGCCAGCAGCTTAGGGTACGCAGGCTCTGGAAACACCATATATTTT	CASSLGYAGSGNTIYF
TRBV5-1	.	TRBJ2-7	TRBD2	TGCGCCAGCAGCTTGGCCGGGGGGATAGGAGAGCAGTACTTC	CASSLAGGIGEQYF
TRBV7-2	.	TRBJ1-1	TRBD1	TGTGCCAGCAGCTTAGCAGGGGGCAACACTGAAGCTTTCTTT	CASSLAGGNTEAFF
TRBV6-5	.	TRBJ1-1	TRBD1	TGTGCCAGCAGTTCCGACAGGGACATGAACACTGAAGCTTTCTTT	CASSSDRDMNTEAFF
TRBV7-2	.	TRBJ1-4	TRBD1	TGTGCCAGCAGCTTGGGACAGGGTAATGAAAAACTGTTTTTT	CASSLGQGNEKLFF
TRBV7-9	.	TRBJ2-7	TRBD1	TGTGCCAGCAGCTCCCCCGGGACAGGGGTCAACGAGCAGTACTTC	CASSSPGTGVNEQYF
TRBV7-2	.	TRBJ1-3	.	TGTGCCAGCAGCTCTGGACAGCTAAACACCATATATTTT	CASSSGQLNTIYF
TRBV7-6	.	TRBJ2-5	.	TGTGCCAGCAGCTTAGACATCGGGGGACAGGAGACCCAGTACTTC	CASSLDIGGQETQYF
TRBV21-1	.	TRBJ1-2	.	TGTGCCAGCAGCAAAGATAACAACATACCTTCTGCCCCGGGGGGCTACACCTTC	CASSKDNNIPSAPGGYTF
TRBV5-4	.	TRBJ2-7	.	TGTGCCAGCAGCGTGGCCCCCAGCTACGAGCAGTACTTC	CASSVAPSYEQYF
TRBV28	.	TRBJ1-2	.	TGTGCCAGCATCCTCTCGGGGGGGATTAACTATGGCTACACCTTC	CASILSGGINYGYTF